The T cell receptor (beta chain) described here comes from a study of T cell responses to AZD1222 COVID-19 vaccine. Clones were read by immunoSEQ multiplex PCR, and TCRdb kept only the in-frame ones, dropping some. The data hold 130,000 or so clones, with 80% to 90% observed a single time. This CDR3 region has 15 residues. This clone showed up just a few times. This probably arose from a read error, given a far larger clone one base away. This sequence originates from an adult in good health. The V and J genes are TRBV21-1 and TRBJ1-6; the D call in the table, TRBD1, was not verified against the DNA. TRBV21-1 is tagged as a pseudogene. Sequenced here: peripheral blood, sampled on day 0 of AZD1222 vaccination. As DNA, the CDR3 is TGTGCCAGCTGCCCCCCAGGACAGGGGGGCTCACCCCTCCACTTT. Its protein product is CASCPPGQGGSPLHF.